What follows describes a single TCR beta chain. Assembly of TCR beta libraries relied on iRepertoire HTBI primers together with Arm-PCR of CDR3 regions. Original processing notes: Overall, samples carried over 60 TRBV and 13 to 15 TRBJ segments. TCRdb called the multiplex PCR reads again in MiXCR, with one record for every CDR3 protein. TCRdb's processing, not the authors' own work, is the source of the V and J calls. The sample holds roughly 450,000 distinct CDR3 sequences; around 21% are singletons and the top ten take approximately 7.8%. The sample belongs to a study of regulatory T cells in long-lasting Graves disease. This sample's time point: persistent/refractory GD, antithyroid drugs over 5 years with positive TRAb. From RNA extracted from PBMCs, the TCR library was made. V was pared by 0 bases and J by 4 bases, with 5 bases of the junction left unmatched. Germline loops: CDR1 GTSNPN, CDR2 SVGIG (reference sequence). This CDR3 spans 15 amino acids.

The source material was peripheral blood mononuclear cells (PBMCs), sampled when the disease was refractory, from a patient treated with antithyroid drugs. This clonotype originated in a female donor with Graves disease. The V and J genes are TRBV30 and TRBJ2-5; 10 bases match TRBD2. CDR3 in amino acids: CAWSVGLAGAETQYF. The CDR3 DNA is TGTGCCTGGAGTGTAGGGCTAGCGGGAGCAGAGACCCAGTACTTC.